Presented here are 26 T cell receptor beta chains from one specimen sequenced in a study of blood T cells in healthy people across ages. The use of a sample-barcoded 5' primer and a J-beta primer mix characterized a second PCR of roughly 6 to 11 cycles. Each CDR3 protein gets one entry after TCRdb re-called the 5' RACE reads with MiXCR. The sample has hundreds of thousands of distinct CDR3 sequences, roughly half seen once; the top ten hold roughly 14%. Sequencing used blood. Every receptor here comes from a woman at least 80 years old in good health.

This clonotype was counted a single time. A much larger clone differs by one base, so this may be a read error. The V gene is TRBV20-1, the J gene TRBJ2-5; D call uncertain. The V and J ends lost 3 bases and 2 bases respectively, with 13 bases between them. Germline V CDR1 and CDR2: DFQATT, SNEGSKA (reference sequence). The CDR3 consists of 14 residues. In nucleotides, the CDR3 is TGCAGTGCTAGGGTTATTACAACTCAAGAGACCCAGTACTTC. Translating it yields CSARVITTQETQYF.

This clonotype has ten or more counts. V usage is TRBV24-1 and J usage is TRBJ2-1, with TRBD2 matching over 10 bases. There are 15 residues in the CDR3. The trim removed 8 bases at V and 7 bases at J, leaving 10 bases unmatched. The V gene's germline CDR1 is KGHDR and CDR2 SFDVKD. The CDR3 bases are TGTGCCACCAAAGCAGCGGGAGGGCCTCAAAATGAGCAGTTCTTC. This translates into CATKAAGGPQNEQFF.

This clonotype was detected only a few times. The chain links TRBV5-1 to TRBJ2-1, with TRBD1 identical over 8 bases. Germline V gives CDR1 SGHRS, CDR2 YFSETQ. This CDR3 is 13 amino acids long. The trim removed 6 bases at V and 6 bases at J, leaving 5 bases unmatched. DNA for the CDR3: TGCGCCAGCAACTTTGACAGGGGCAATGAGCAGTTCTTC. It is translated as CASNFDRGNEQFF.

Comments on this clonotype: This may be a read error, as it is one base from a much larger clone. J is TRBJ2-7 and V is TRBV6-5, with 7 nucleotides matching TRBD2. Germline loops: CDR1 MNHEY, CDR2 SVGAGI. The CDR3 totals 13 residues. The CDR3 bases are TGTGCCACGAGACAGCGGGATTCCTACGAGCAGAACTTC. Its translation is CATRQRDSYEQNF.

This clonotype was counted many times. The V and J genes are TRBV29-1 and TRBJ2-3; D might be TRBD1 (5 bases). Trimming removed 7 bases from V and 6 bases from J, with 14 bases in between. The CDR3 has 12 residues. CDR1 and CDR2 from the germline V gene are SQVTM and ANQGSEA. CDR3 region: CSARAGADTQYF. The CDR3 coding sequence is TGCAGCGCCAGGGCCGGTGCCGATACGCAGTATTTT.

In the case of this clonotype: One base away lies a much larger clone, so this may be a sequencing read error. The chain is built from TRBV30 and TRBJ2-3, with D unresolved. V was shortened by 0 bases and J by 4 bases, with 17 bases between the two germline ends. This CDR3 contains 16 residues. Germline V gene sequence: CDR1 GTSNPN, CDR2 SVGIG (reference sequence). The CDR3 sequence is CAWSVLGRMAADTQYF. The CDR3 region has the DNA TGTGCCTGGAGTGTGCTGGGCAGGATGGCTGCAGATACGCAGTATTTT.

Regarding this clonotype: A much more abundant neighbour one base away suggests this may be a read error. V usage is TRBV10-3 and J usage is TRBJ2-5, with D perhaps TRBD1 or TRBD2 (5 bases each). This CDR3 contains 15 residues. CDR1 ENHRY and CDR2 SYGVKD come from the germline V gene. The CDR3: CAISESPSGQEAQYF. For the CDR3, the DNA is TGTGCCATCAGTGAGTCCCCAAGCGGACAAGAGGCCCAGTACTTC.

This clonotype showed up many times. The J gene is TRBJ1-2, the V gene TRBV5-1; maybe TRBD1 (6 bases). Trimming shortened V by 3 bases and J by 8 bases, and 14 bases separated the two germline ends. The CDR3 is made up of 13 amino acids. Germline CDR1 is SGHRS and CDR2 is YFSETQ. The CDR3 DNA is TGCGCCAGCAGCTGGCTGCAGGGGCAAGGCTACACCTTC. Its protein is CASSWLQGQGYTF.

Note on this clonotype: A much more abundant neighbour one base away suggests this may be a read error. CDR3 residues: CARSRGDRVVQETQYF. CDR3 DNA: TGTGCCCGCAGCCGAGGGGACAGGGTAGTTCAAGAGACCCAGTACTTC. This chain joins TRBV14 and TRBJ2-4, with 9 bases lining up with TRBD1. Near its end, the DNA agrees better with TRBJ2-5, so the J call may be wrong. CDR1 SGHDN and CDR2 FVKESK come from the germline V gene. The CDR3 runs to 16 residues.

Concerning this clonotype: A junction boundary mismatches the germline segment, possibly from a read error. The genes are TRBV14 and TRBJ2-1; D may be TRBD1 (5 bases). Germline V lookup: CDR1 SGHDN, CDR2 FVKESK. This CDR3 comprises 16 residues. CDR3 protein: CAGSHRQGAFYNEQFF. The CDR3 nucleotides read TGTGCCGGCAGCCATCGCCAAGGGGCATTTTACAATGAGCAGTTCTTC.

This clonotype was counted at least ten times. The rearrangement uses TRBV5-4 and TRBJ1-5; TRBD1 aligns across 10 bases. The junction had 8 bases not matched to a gene; V was cut back by 2 bases and J by 6 bases. The germline CDR1 and CDR2 sequences are SGHNT and YYREEE (reference sequence). The CDR3 loop spans 16 amino acids. The CDR3 loop reads CASSFGGRDRGQPQHF. The CDR3 DNA reads as TGTGCCAGCAGCTTTGGGGGCCGGGACAGGGGTCAGCCCCAGCATTTT.

This clonotype came up many times. The chain recombines TRBV7-2 with TRBJ2-1, with 8 bases matching TRBD1. Germline V gene data show CDR1 as SGHTA and CDR2 as FQGNSA. This CDR3 spans 15 amino acids. The trim removed 5 bases at V and 8 bases at J, leaving 11 bases unmatched. This CDR3 reads CASSPRTGSHYEQFF. CDR3 DNA sequence: TGTGCCAGCAGCCCGCGGACAGGGTCTCACTATGAGCAGTTCTTC.

This clonotype appeared many times. This chain links TRBV20-1 with TRBJ2-7; tentatively, D is TRBD1 or TRBD2 (6 bases each). Germline loops: CDR1 DFQATT, CDR2 SNEGSKA (reference sequence). The CDR3 runs to 15 residues. Trimming stripped 2 bases from V and 0 bases from J, with 14 bases between. Written as DNA, the CDR3 is TGCAGTGCTAGACCAGGGGACTCCGTCTCCTACGAGCAGTACTTC. Translating it yields CSARPGDSVSYEQYF.

This clonotype was counted many times. The chain recombines TRBV24-1 with TRBJ2-1; possible D gene TRBD2, 6 bases. Germline V gives CDR1 KGHDR, CDR2 SFDVKD. The CDR3 has 14 residues. Trimming stripped 6 bases from V and 3 bases from J, with 11 bases between. The CDR3 DNA is TGTGCCACCAGTCTGGGACTTCTCTACAATGAGCAGTTCTTC. Its protein product is CATSLGLLYNEQFF.

The chain joins TRBV25-1 to TRBJ2-3; 7 bases are a match to TRBD2. Trimming took 3 bases from V and 5 from J; bases not matched to a gene: 8. There are 15 residues in the CDR3. Germline V gene lookup returns CDR1 MGHDK and CDR2 SYGVNS. The CDR3 loop is CASSEFGGDQDTQYF. The CDR3 region has the DNA TGTGCCAGCAGTGAGTTTGGGGGGGATCAAGATACGCAGTATTTT.

Turning to this clonotype: A much more abundant neighbour one base away suggests this may be a read error. The chain is built from TRBV7-2 and TRBJ1-6, with D possibly TRBD1 on 5 matching bases. Germline assignment: CDR1 SGHTA and CDR2 FQGNSA. This CDR3 spans 14 amino acids. The CDR3 loop reads CANSPRDGNSPLHF. The CDR3, as DNA: TGTGCCAACAGCCCTCGGGACGGCAATTCACCCCTCCACTTT.

J is TRBJ1-2 and V is TRBV12-3 or TRBV12-4; no reliable D call. The CDR3 loop spans 13 amino acids. With 3 bases removed from V and 4 bases from J, the gap between germline ends came to 9 bases. The CDR3 loop is CASSLRISYGYTF. The CDR3 DNA reads as TGTGCCAGCAGTTTGAGAATTTCCTATGGCTACACCTTC.

This clonotype occurred a few times. The CDR3 sequence: CAIRGSLHSGNTIYF. The CDR3, as DNA: TGTGCCATCAGGGGGTCCCTGCACTCTGGAAACACCATATATTTT. This chain joins TRBV10-3 and TRBJ1-3; unclear D gene. The V gene's germline CDR1 is ENHRY and CDR2 SYGVKD. V shed 6 bases and J shed 0 bases, with 12 bases lying between them. This CDR3 is 15 amino acids long.

This clonotype was observed at least ten times. J is TRBJ2-7 and V is TRBV5-1; 8 positions match TRBD2. The CDR3 is made up of 15 amino acids. Looked up from germline, CDR1 is SGHRS and CDR2 is YFSETQ. The ends lost 1 base at V and 4 bases at J; junction bases unmatched: 7. CDR3 in amino acids: CASSLYGRATYEQYF. CDR3 bases: TGCGCCAGCAGCTTGTACGGGAGGGCGACATACGAGCAGTACTTC.

This clonotype was counted ten times or more. The junction departs from the called germline gene at one end, perhaps through a read error. The chain joins TRBV9 to TRBJ2-1; 7 bases map to TRBD1. Germline V CDR1 and CDR2: SGDLS, YYNGEE. The CDR3 runs to 15 residues. CDR3 coding DNA: TGTGCCAGCTCCAGGGGGTACACTTCCTACAATGAGCTGTTCTTC. It yields the protein CASSRGYTSYNELFF.

This chain uses TRBV28 with TRBJ1-1; maybe TRBD1 (6 bases). The CDR3 is made up of 16 amino acids. The V gene lost 5 bases and the J gene lost 0 bases, with 16 bases spanning the gap. Germline values: CDR1 MDHEN, CDR2 SYDVKM. The CDR3 here is CASSPRGQPMNTEAFF. CDR3 DNA sequence: TGTGCCAGCAGTCCTAGAGGACAGCCCATGAACACTGAAGCTTTCTTT.

The gene calls are TRBV12-3 or TRBV12-4 and TRBJ2-3; 10 positions agree with TRBD2. The CDR3 is 21 residues long. V lost 0 bases and J lost 1; bases outside the gene matches: 16. The CDR3, as DNA: TGTGCCAGCAGTTTAGCGCTCGGTGGTAGTACTAGCGGGAAGGGCACAGATACGCAGTATTTT. It codes for CASSLALGGSTSGKGTDTQYF.

This clonotype was counted once. A read error may explain this, as a much larger clone is one base away. The J gene is TRBJ1-2, the V gene TRBV5-1; TRBD1 agrees at 8 bases. Germline assignment: CDR1 SGHRS and CDR2 YFSETQ. The CDR3 is 15 amino acids. Losses at the gene ends were 7 bases for V and 8 bases for J; bases not matched to a gene: 16. The CDR3 nucleotides read TGCGCCAGCGGCCGACCCGACAGGGGAATTGAAGGCTACACCTTC. This gives the protein CASGRPDRGIEGYTF.

The chain couples TRBV11-2 to TRBJ1-4, with unresolved D. The germline gives CDR1 SGHAT, CDR2 FQNNGV. Trimming shortened V by 2 bases and J by 1 base, and 11 bases separated the two germline ends. This CDR3 has 16 amino acids. This CDR3 is CASSLMTGRTNEKLFF. Here the CDR3 DNA reads TGTGCCAGCAGCTTAATGACGGGTCGAACTAATGAAAAACTGTTTTTT. The complete variable domain, with remaining parts taken from reference TRBV11-2 and TRBJ1-4, reads EAGVAQSPRYKIIEKRQSVAFWCNPISGHATLYWYQQILGQGPKLLIQFQNNGVVDDSQLPKDRFSAERLKGVDSTLKIQPAKLEDSAVYLCASSLMTGRTNEKLFFGSGTQLSVL.

The rearrangement uses TRBV2 and TRBJ2-3, with a tentative D call TRBD2 (5 bases). V lost 2 bases and J 6 bases, leaving 18 bases between the germline ends. In germline, CDR1 is SNHLY, CDR2 FYNNEI. The CDR3 extends over 16 amino acids. CDR3 DNA sequence: TGTGCCAGCAGTGAATTTGACCTTGCGGGTCCCGATACGCAGTATTTT. It encodes CASSEFDLAGPDTQYF.

The rearrangement uses TRBV10-3 and TRBJ2-4, with 10 bases that match TRBD1. Judging by the DNA end, TRBJ2-7 fits better; the J call may be wrong. The CDR3 is 14 amino acids. Germline V gene lookup returns CDR1 ENHRY and CDR2 SYGVKD. The CDR3 reads CAIMSGTGENEQYF. CDR3 sequence (DNA): TGTGCCATCATGTCGGGGACAGGGGAGAACGAGCAGTACTTC.